The 28 T cell receptor beta chains below all came from one sample that was sequenced in a study of tissue T cells after allogeneic stem cell transplantation. Sequencing used immunoSEQ multiplex PCR; TCRdb keeps in-frame clones, though not all of them. The table includes about 5,800 clones, about 50% detected once. Stated time point: mouse harvest day 7 after allogeneic transplant. Each mouse received 10^7 T-cell-depleted marrow cells plus 10^6 splenic CD5+ T cells by tail vein. Sequenced: skin. The receptors here all came from a female BALB/c mouse given C57BL/6 T cells with graft-versus-host disease after an allogeneic hematopoietic cell transplant.

A note on this clone: Mouse gene names apply. The missing CDR3 end, 1 residue past where the read stops, is filled in from the germline J gene. V usage is TRBV15 and J usage is TRBJ1-2; D might be TRBD1 (5 bases). This CDR3 has 13 amino acids. Trimming shortened V by 3 bases and J by 0 bases, and 5 bases separated the two germline ends. Germline CDR1 and CDR2: SGHND and FRSKSL. The CDR3: CASSLGANSDYTF. The sequenced part of the CDR3 DNA is TGTGCCAGCAGTTTGGGGGCAAACTCCGACTACACC.

To note about this clone: Mouse gene names apply. The read ends 1 residue shy of where the CDR3 ends; the end is completed using the germline J gene. The chain has TRBV26 and TRBJ1-6, with D uncertain. TRBJ1-6 belongs to the ORF category, with a function that is uncertain. Germline V lookup: CDR1 KGHPV, CDR2 FQNQEV (reference sequence). V gave up 4 bases and J gave up 4 bases, with 8 bases separating them. There are 14 residues in the CDR3. CDR3 region: CASSPGIYNSPLYF. The covered CDR3 bases are TGTGCCAGCAGTCCCGGGATTTATAATTCGCCCCTCTAC.

In the case of this clone: Gene names follow the mouse nomenclature. The read halts 1 residue ahead of the CDR3 end, with the missing end drawn from the germline J gene. This chain uses TRBV31 with TRBJ2-7; the D gene is possibly TRBD1 (5 bases). The germline gives CDR1 GKSSPN, CDR2 SITVG. V was clipped by 5 bases and J by 4 bases, with 12 bases between them. There are 12 residues in the CDR3. The covered CDR3 bases are TGTGCCTGGGCCTGGACAAGGTATGAACAGTAC. It encodes CAWAWTRYEQY. The full CDR3 protein is CAWAWTRYEQYF. Full variable domain (missing parts from reference TRBV31 and TRBJ2-7): AQTIHQWPVAEIKAVGSPLSLGCTIKGKSSPNLYWYWQATGGTLQQLFYSITVGQVESVVQLNLSASRPKDDQFILSTEKLLLSHSGFYLCAWAWTRYEQYFGPGTRLTVL.

Of note for this clone: Genes and germline are mouse. The read terminates 1 residue before the CDR3 end, so the remaining end is supplied by the germline J gene. V usage is TRBV16 and J usage is TRBJ2-4, with D maybe TRBD2 (5 bases). CDR3 length: 13 residues. Trimming removed 5 bases at V and 2 bases at J, with 8 bases between. Germline V gene data show CDR1 as SGHSA and CDR2 as FRNQAP. The sequenced CDR3 bases are TGTGCAAGCAGCACGGACTATCAAAACACCTTGTAC. It specifies CASSTDYQNTLY. The whole CDR3 sequence is CASSTDYQNTLYF. Filled out from reference TRBV16 and TRBJ2-4, the complete variable domain reads NAGVIQTPRHKVTGKGQEATLWCEPISGHSAVFWYRQTIVQGLEFLTYFRNQAPIDDSGMPKERFSAQMPNQSHSTLKIQSTQPQDSAVYLCASSTDYQNTLYFGAGTRLSVL.

Notes on this clone: Any gene name here is a mouse gene name. Read sequence stops 1 residue before the CDR3 end, and the germline J gene provides the missing end. The chain employs TRBV26 and TRBJ1-6, with 8 bases identical to TRBD1. TRBJ1-6 is classed as an ORF, of uncertain function. The J segment lost 6 bases and the V segment lost 3 bases, leaving 4 bases of the junction unmatched. The CDR3 sequence is 15 residues long. The germline V gene has CDR1 KGHPV and CDR2 FQNQEV (reference sequence). This CDR3 is CASSLQGASNSPLYF. CDR3 bases read: TGTGCCAGCAGTCTTCAGGGGGCGAGTAATTCGCCCCTCTAC.

Concerning this clone: Here the gene names and germline are mouse. The read finishes 1 residue shy of the CDR3 end, and the germline J gene is used to complete it. V usage is TRBV5 and J usage is TRBJ2-3; no clear D. The V end lost 0 bases, the J end lost 1 base, and 5 bases lay between the germline ends. The CDR3 totals 14 residues. Germline V gene lookup returns CDR1 LGHNA and CDR2 YNLKQL (reference sequence). The part of the CDR3 DNA that was read is TGTGCCAGCAGCCAAGAGAGGGGTGCAGAAACGCTGTAT. It translates to CASSQERGAETLY. The whole CDR3 sequence is CASSQERGAETLYF.

Notes on this clone: The genes and germline here are from mouse. The sequence runs out 1 residue before the end of the CDR3; the remainder is reconstructed from the germline J gene. The chain combines TRBV3 with TRBJ2-3; TRBD1 matches at 10 bases. The CDR3 loop spans 15 amino acids. Trimming cost V 5 bases and J 3 bases; bases outside gene matches: 5. CDR1 and CDR2 (germline): SNHLY, FYNGKV (reference sequence). CDR3 residues: CASSLRDRGAETLYF. CDR3 DNA, as far as it was read: TGTGCCAGCAGCCTCCGGGACAGGGGCGCAGAAACGCTGTAT. Full variable domain (missing parts from reference TRBV3 and TRBJ2-3): GPKVLQIPSHQIIDMGQMVTLNCDPVSNHLYFYWYKQILGQQMEFLVNFYNGKVMEKSKLFKDQFSVERPDGSYFTLKIQPTALEDSAVYFCASSLRDRGAETLYFGSGTRLTVL.

Concerning this clone itself: These gene names are mouse names. The read comes to an end 1 residue before the CDR3 does, leaving the germline J gene to fill in the end. The rearrangement joins TRBV31 to TRBJ2-5, with TRBD1 matching over 10 bases. Per the germline V gene, CDR1 is GKSSPN and CDR2 is SITVG. The length of the CDR3 is 14 residues. Trimming removed 2 bases from V and 6 bases from J; junction bases left unmatched: 5. The CDR3 bases that were read are TGTGCCTGGAGTTTGACAGGGGGCGGTGACACCCAGTAC. Translation: CAWSLTGGGDTQY. The entire CDR3 protein is CAWSLTGGGDTQYF.

This clone showed up just a few times. Gene names refer to mouse genes. The sequence runs out 1 residue before the end of the CDR3; the remainder is reconstructed from the germline J gene. The chain recombines TRBV13-3 with TRBJ2-5; D ambiguous. CDR1 NNHDY and CDR2 SYVADS come from the germline V gene. The CDR3 runs 13 residues. Deletions cut 0 bases from V and 8 bases from J, with 10 bases between. The DNA read from the CDR3 is TGTGCCAGCAGTGATGGGAGGGTCGGCACCCAGTAC. This sequence encodes CASSDGRVGTQY. The CDR3 reads in full as CASSDGRVGTQYF.

Turning to this clone: Any gene name here is a mouse gene name. Read data end 1 residue before the CDR3 end; the end is taken from the germline J gene. This chain joins TRBV13-3 and TRBJ1-1; a possible D gene is TRBD1 (6 bases). From germline, CDR1 is NNHDY and CDR2 SYVADS. This CDR3 has 14 residues. V gave up 1 base and J gave up 4 bases, with 11 bases separating them. This CDR3 reads CASSDFGGGTEVFF. CDR3 DNA, as far as it was read: TGTGCCAGCAGTGATTTTGGGGGCGGCACAGAAGTCTTC.

To note about this clone: The gene symbols are mouse symbols. The sequenced fragment ends 1 residue before the CDR3 boundary, so the rest is inferred from the germline J gene. The chain employs TRBV23 and TRBJ2-7. Germline-derived CDR1 and CDR2 are KGHTA and FQNQQP. This CDR3 spans 11 amino acids. CDR3: CSSSQGYEQYF. Incomplete CDR3 DNA: TGCTCCAGCAGTCAAGGTTATGAACAGTAC. The complete variable domain, with remaining parts taken from reference TRBV23 and TRBJ2-7, reads DAAVTQKPRYLIKMKGQEAEMKCIPEKGHTAVFWYQQKQSKELKFLIYFQNQQPLDQIDMVKERFSAVCPSSSLCSLGIRTCEAEDSALYLCSSSQGYEQYFGPGTRLTVL.

This clone has just one count. One end of the junction is discordant with germline, which a read error may explain. The gene names here belong to mouse. The read finishes 1 residue shy of the CDR3 end, and the germline J gene is used to complete it. The chain recombines TRBV26 with TRBJ1-2, with D maybe TRBD1 (5 bases). The CDR3 runs to 13 residues. Germline V lookup: CDR1 KGHPV, CDR2 FQNQEV (reference sequence). CDR3 DNA (partial): TGTGCCAGCAGTCCCCGGGGGGACTCCAACTACACC. Its protein product is CASSPRGDSNYT. The CDR3 reads in full as CASSPRGDSNYTF.

On this clone itself: Gene names denote mouse genes. The CDR3 extends 1 residue past the end of the read, so its final part is completed from the germline J gene. The rearrangement links TRBV26 to TRBJ1-1, with D unresolved. Between the trimmed V and J ends, which lost 2 bases and 3 bases, there was a span of 1 base. Per the germline V gene, CDR1 is KGHPV and CDR2 is FQNQEV (reference sequence). This CDR3 is built from 11 residues. CDR3 amino acids: CASSLDTEVFF. CDR3 bases read: TGTGCCAGCAGTCTGGACACAGAAGTCTTC.

By proportion, this clone is medium-sized. Each gene name is a mouse one. The CDR3 end falls 1 residue outside the read, so it is completed with the germline J gene. This chain links TRBV26 with TRBJ2-7, with 10 positions matching TRBD2. The V gene's germline CDR1 is KGHPV and CDR2 FQNQEV (reference sequence). The CDR3 is 14 residues long. V shed 6 bases and J 4 bases; nucleotides not matched to a gene: 6. CDR3 sequence reads: CASRLGTGDYEQYF. The sequenced part of the CDR3 DNA is TGTGCCAGCAGGCTCGGGACTGGGGATTATGAACAGTAC.

This clone appeared a few times. Mouse germline and gene names are used. Read data end 1 residue before the CDR3 end; the end is taken from the germline J gene. J is TRBJ2-5 and V is TRBV13-3; 8 bases are shared with TRBD2. Germline CDR1 reads NNHDY; CDR2 reads SYVADS. The CDR3 totals 13 residues. With 5 bases clipped from V and 3 bases from J, the junction kept 2 bases outside the gene matches. This chain's CDR3 is CASRLGVQDTQYF. The covered CDR3 bases are TGTGCCAGCAGACTGGGGGTGCAAGACACCCAGTAC.

Comments on this clone: Mouse germline and gene names are used. The read ends 1 residue before the CDR3 terminus; that terminus is restored from the germline J gene. This chain links TRBV13-3 with TRBJ1-1, with 7 bases lining up with TRBD1. The CDR3 is 15 amino acids. CDR1 and CDR2 from the germline V gene are NNHDY and SYVADS. V lost 1 base and J lost 0; bases outside the gene matches: 3. CDR3 bases read: TGTGCCAGCAGTGATTGGCAGGGGGCAAACACAGAAGTCTTC. Translating gives CASSDWQGANTEVF. The whole CDR3 region reads CASSDWQGANTEVFF.

This clone was seen a few times. Any gene name here is a mouse gene name. The read gets to within 1 residue of the CDR3 end, and the germline J gene fills in the rest. The chain joins TRBV23 to TRBJ1-4; the table names TRBD1, a call not compared with the DNA. Per germline, CDR1 KGHTA and CDR2 FQNQQP. The CDR3 is made up of 17 amino acids. The CDR3 region is CSSSQSRQIISNERLFF. The sequenced CDR3 bases are TGCTCCAGCAGTCAATCGAGACAAATAATTTCCAACGAAAGATTATTT. Full variable domain (missing parts from reference TRBV23 and TRBJ1-4): DAAVTQKPRYLIKMKGQEAEMKCIPEKGHTAVFWYQQKQSKELKFLIYFQNQQPLDQIDMVKERFSAVCPSSSLCSLGIRTCEAEDSALYLCSSSQSRQIISNERLFFGHGTKLSVL.

Worth noting for this clone: The genes and germline here are from mouse. The CDR3 is cut off 1 residue early in the read; its end comes from the germline J gene. The chain has TRBV3 and TRBJ2-7; 9 bases fit TRBD2. Germline trimming cut 1 base from V and 9 bases from J; bases unmatched to any gene: 7. This CDR3 is built from 14 residues. Germline V gene lookup returns CDR1 SNHLY and CDR2 FYNGKV (reference sequence). Partial CDR3 DNA: TGTGCCAGCAGCTTAGATTTGGGGGGGCGGGGACAGTAC. Its protein is CASSLDLGGRGQY. The entire CDR3 sequence reads CASSLDLGGRGQYF.

Turning to this clone: This may stem from a read error, because a much larger clone lies one nucleotide away. The genes and germline here are from mouse. The CDR3 end lies 1 residue beyond the end of the read and is filled in from the germline J gene. The V gene is TRBV26, the J gene TRBJ1-4, with 9 bases that match TRBD1. The germline gives CDR1 KGHPV, CDR2 FQNQEV (reference sequence). V lost 4 bases to trimming and J lost 3 bases; unmatched junction nucleotides: 0. The CDR3 has 14 residues. The sequenced part of the CDR3 DNA is TGTGCCAGCAGTCGACAGGGGGCCAACGAAAGATTATTT. The encoded protein is CASSRQGANERLF. The entire CDR3 protein is CASSRQGANERLFF.

Regarding this clone: Gene names and germline match the mouse. The sequence runs out 1 residue before the end of the CDR3; the remainder is reconstructed from the germline J gene. V and J are TRBV3 and TRBJ2-5, with D unresolved. Germline assignment: CDR1 SNHLY and CDR2 FYNGKV (reference sequence). The CDR3 extends over 13 amino acids. Trimming removed 2 bases at V and 0 bases at J, with 3 bases between. The DNA read from the CDR3 is TGTGCCAGCAGCTTACGTAACCAAGACACCCAGTAC. The encoded protein is CASSLRNQDTQY. The whole CDR3 protein reads CASSLRNQDTQYF.

A word on this clone: Genes and germline come from the mouse. The sample holds other DNA sequences that translate to the same CDR3. The CDR3 sequence: CASSLGRNTEVFF. The sequenced part of the CDR3 DNA is TGTGCCAGCAGTCTGGGCAGAAACACAGAAGTCTTC. V gene TRBV26 combines with J gene TRBJ1-1, with no clear D. The CDR3 end lies 1 residue beyond the end of the read and is filled in from the germline J gene. The germline V and J ends were trimmed by 2 bases and 1 base, with 5 bases remaining between them. Germline V lookup: CDR1 KGHPV, CDR2 FQNQEV (reference sequence). This CDR3 has 13 amino acids.

About this clone itself: Gene names are the mouse ones. The observed sequence ends 1 residue before the CDR3 terminus, with the missing tail filled in from the germline J gene. This sequence joins TRBV16 and TRBJ2-1; 14 bases are shared with TRBD2. CDR1 is SGHSA, CDR2 FRNQAP, per germline. V lost 8 bases, J lost 6 bases, and 0 bases stayed unmatched. The CDR3 runs 13 residues. The CDR3 DNA, read in part, is TGTGCAAGCGGGACTGGGGGGGCTGCTGAGCAGTTC. This encodes CASGTGGAAEQF. In full, the CDR3 is CASGTGGAAEQFF.

As for this clone: Mouse germline and gene names are used. Sequencing ends 1 residue short of the CDR3 end; the germline J gene provides the rest. The V gene is TRBV4, the J gene TRBJ2-7; tentatively, D is TRBD2 (6 bases). The ends were cut back, 5 bases at V and 0 bases at J, with 8 bases in the middle. The germline V gene encodes CDR1 LGHDT and CDR2 YNNKQL (reference sequence). The CDR3 is 13 amino acids. The covered CDR3 bases are TGTGCCAGCAGCCGACTGGTCTCCTATGAACAGTAC. Protein sequence: CASSRLVSYEQY. The whole CDR3 sequence is CASSRLVSYEQYF.

Concerning this clone itself: Any gene name here is a mouse gene name. The CDR3 goes on 1 residue after the read ends, and that part is filled in from the germline J gene. V usage is TRBV5 and J usage is TRBJ2-3; D might be TRBD1 (5 bases). V was pared by 0 bases and J by 3 bases, with 10 bases between. The germline V gene encodes CDR1 LGHNA and CDR2 YNLKQL (reference sequence). This CDR3 region has 15 residues. The sequenced CDR3 bases are TGTGCCAGCAGCCAAGAAAAGGGGAGAGCAGAAACGCTGTAT. Encoded protein: CASSQEKGRAETLY. The full CDR3 protein is CASSQEKGRAETLYF.

As to this clone: All gene names here are mouse names. The CDR3 extends 1 residue past the end of the read, so its final part is completed from the germline J gene. This chain joins TRBV24 and TRBJ1-3; TRBD1 agrees at 8 bases. The germline V gene encodes CDR1 KGHTA and CDR2 FRNEEI. There are 15 residues in the CDR3. J gave up 2 bases and V 4 bases, and 4 bases lay outside the gene matches. CDR3 sequence reads: CASSPLQGAGNTLYF. The sequenced CDR3 bases are TGTGCCAGCAGTCCCCTACAGGGGGCTGGAAATACGCTCTAT.

This clone was counted only a few times. Germline and genes here are mouse. With the read ending 1 residue before the CDR3 end, the germline J gene is used to fill in that end. This chain connects TRBV26 to TRBJ1-2, with 7 positions matching TRBD1. CDR1 is KGHPV and CDR2 is FQNQEV in the germline V gene (reference sequence). CDR3 size: 14 residues. J gave up 1 base and V 4 bases, and 3 bases lay outside the gene matches. The sequenced part of the CDR3 DNA is TGTGCCAGCAGTCAGGGGGCAGGAAACTCCGACTACACC. Its protein is CASSQGAGNSDYT. The full CDR3 protein reads CASSQGAGNSDYTF.

Remarks on this clone: Any gene name here is a mouse gene name. With the read ending 1 residue before the CDR3 end, the germline J gene is used to fill in that end. V and J are TRBV20 and TRBJ1-2; weak D call: TRBD1 (6 bases). CDR1 is GFQATS, CDR2 STVNSAI, per germline. This CDR3 region has 15 residues. The V end was cut by 3 bases, the J end by 3 bases, with 17 bases between. CDR3 sequence: CGARRRRGEDSDYTF. Partial CDR3 DNA: TGTGGTGCTAGAAGGCGCAGGGGCGAGGACTCCGACTACACC. The variable domain in full, completed from reference TRBV20 and TRBJ1-2, reads GALVYQYPRRTICKSGTSMRMECQAVGFQATSVAWYRQSPQKTFELIALSTVNSAIKYEQNFTQEKFPISHPNLSFSSMTVLNAYLEDRGLYLCGARRRRGEDSDYTFGSGTRLLVI.

Regarding this clone: The listed genes are named as in mouse. The sequenced fragment ends 1 residue before the CDR3 boundary, so the rest is inferred from the germline J gene. This chain connects TRBV26 to TRBJ2-2, with D maybe TRBD1 (5 bases). Per the germline V gene, CDR1 is KGHPV and CDR2 is FQNQEV (reference sequence). This CDR3 spans 15 amino acids. The V and J ends lost 2 bases and 4 bases respectively, with 11 bases between them. The CDR3 DNA, read in part, is TGTGCCAGCAGTCTGACGCAGGGAGGCACCGGGCAGCTCTAC. It translates to CASSLTQGGTGQLY. The entire CDR3 protein reads CASSLTQGGTGQLYF.